Sequencing of this T cell receptor beta chain was carried out in a study of early T cells in non-severe SARS-CoV-2 infection. For the study at large: Sequenced material consisted of bulk RNA (from unsorted whole blood), and chains were unpaired. Findings and caveats of the study: Using VDJdb, the matching emphasized anti-spike CD8 responses while missing private and CD4 specificities.

Each cDNA molecule carried a unique molecular identifier. TCRdb ran MiXCR on the 5' RACE reads and lists one entry per CDR3 protein. Among over 75,000 distinct CDR3 sequences listed, 13% were seen once. The table lists this clonotype with many counts. The antigen is unknown. This receptor was taken from an adult who was a healthcare worker with PCR-confirmed SARS-CoV-2 infection or an uninfected control (not recorded which). The source material was whole blood.

Here the CDR3 reads CASSGGTTPYEQYF. As DNA, the CDR3 is TGTGCCAGCAGTGGGGGAACCACACCCTACGAGCAGTACTTC. V is TRBV28 and J is TRBJ2-7; D tentatively reads TRBD1 or TRBD2 (5 bases each). Trimming shortened V by 5 bases and J by 2 bases, and 13 bases separated the two germline ends. This CDR3 comprises 14 residues. CDR1 MDHEN and CDR2 SYDVKM come from the germline V gene.